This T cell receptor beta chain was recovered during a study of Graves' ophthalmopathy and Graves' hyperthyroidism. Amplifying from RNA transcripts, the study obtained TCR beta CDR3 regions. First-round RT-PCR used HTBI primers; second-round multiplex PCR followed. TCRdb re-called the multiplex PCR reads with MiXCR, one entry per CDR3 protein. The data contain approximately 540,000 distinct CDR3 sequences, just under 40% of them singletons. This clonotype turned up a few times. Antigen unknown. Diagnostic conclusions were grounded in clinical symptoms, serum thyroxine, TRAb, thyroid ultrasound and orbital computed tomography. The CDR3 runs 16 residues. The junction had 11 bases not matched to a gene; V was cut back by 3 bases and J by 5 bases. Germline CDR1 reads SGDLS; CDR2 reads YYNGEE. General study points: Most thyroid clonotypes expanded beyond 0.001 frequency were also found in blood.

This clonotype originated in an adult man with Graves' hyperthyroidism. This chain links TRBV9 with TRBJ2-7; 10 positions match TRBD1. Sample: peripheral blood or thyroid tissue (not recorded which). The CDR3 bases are TGTGCCAGCAGCGAAGCTCGACAGGGGGCTTTAGACGAGCAGTACTTC. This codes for CASSEARQGALDEQYF.